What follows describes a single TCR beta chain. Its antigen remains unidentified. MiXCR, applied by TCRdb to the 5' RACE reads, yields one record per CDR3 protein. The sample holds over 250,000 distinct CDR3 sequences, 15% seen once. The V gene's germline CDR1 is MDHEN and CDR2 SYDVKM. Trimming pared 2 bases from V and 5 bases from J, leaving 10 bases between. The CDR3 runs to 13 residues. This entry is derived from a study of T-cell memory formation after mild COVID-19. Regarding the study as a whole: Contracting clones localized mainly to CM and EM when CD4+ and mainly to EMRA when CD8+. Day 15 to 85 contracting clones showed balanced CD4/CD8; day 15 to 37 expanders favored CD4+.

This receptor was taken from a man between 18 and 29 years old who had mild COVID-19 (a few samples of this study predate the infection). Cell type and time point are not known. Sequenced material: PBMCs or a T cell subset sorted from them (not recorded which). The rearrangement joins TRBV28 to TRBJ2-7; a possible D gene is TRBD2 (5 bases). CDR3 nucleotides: TGTGCCAGCAGTTTAGGCCCCGGGGACGAGCAGTACTTC. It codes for CASSLGPGDEQYF.